Below are 27 T cell receptor beta chains sequenced from a single sample in a study of OX40 agonist ivuxolimab in advanced cancers. Sequencing used immunoSEQ multiplex PCR; TCRdb keeps in-frame clones, though not all of them. The sample includes more than 100,000 clones, around 93% of them seen just once. Source: CD4+ or CD8+ T cells sorted from blood, taken in a trial of the OX40 agonist ivuxolimab. These receptors all come from an adult with an advanced solid tumor such as melanoma, head and neck, liver or kidney cancer.

The gene calls are TRBV7-2 and TRBJ1-1; the D is unclear. Germline V gene lookup returns CDR1 SGHTA and CDR2 FQGNSA. CDR3 length equals 13 residues. Deletions cut 1 base from V and 2 bases from J, with 5 bases between. In DNA form, the CDR3 reads TGTGCCAGCAGCTTAGTACCTAACACTGAAGCTTTCTTT. Translating it yields CASSLVPNTEAFF.

V gene TRBV9 combines with J gene TRBJ1-6; D is ambiguous. V lost 7 bases, J lost 2 bases, and 4 bases lay in between. CDR3 length: 12 residues. The germline gives CDR1 SGDLS, CDR2 YYNGEE. CDR3 sequence reads: CASGTYNSPLHF. The CDR3 DNA reads as TGTGCCAGCGGGACCTATAATTCACCCCTCCACTTT.

This clone has only one observation. The chain joins TRBV4-1 to TRBJ2-3, with 13 bases lining up with TRBD2. The CDR3 is 18 residues long. Germline V gene data show CDR1 as MGHRA and CDR2 as YSYEKL. V shed 3 bases, J shed 0 bases, and the junction held 6 bases outside the gene matches. DNA for the CDR3: TGCGCCAGCAGCCATGGGAGGACTAGCGGGAGTAGCACAGATACGCAGTATTTT. Protein product: CASSHGRTSGSSTDTQYF.

This chain links TRBV19 with TRBJ2-2; 11 nucleotides align to TRBD2. CDR1 is LNHDA and CDR2 is SQIVND in the germline V gene (reference sequence). J was trimmed by 5 bases and V by 2 bases; bases with no gene match: 13. The CDR3 is 19 residues long. The CDR3 region is CASSIRGATSGSWTGELFF. Here the CDR3 DNA reads TGTGCCAGTAGTATAAGGGGGGCTACTAGCGGGAGCTGGACCGGGGAGCTGTTTTTT.

The chain uses TRBV7-2 and TRBJ2-2, with 8 nucleotides matching TRBD1. The germline CDR1 and CDR2 sequences are SGHTA and FQGNSA. This CDR3 is built from 16 residues. The V gene end was trimmed by 5 bases and the J gene end by 4 bases; junction bases not matched to a gene: 9. The CDR3 nucleotides read TGTGCCAGCAGCCATTATCCCGGGACAGGCACCGGGGAGCTGTTTTTT. Its translation is CASSHYPGTGTGELFF.

The chain recombines TRBV11-2 with TRBJ1-1; D unresolved. This CDR3 has 14 residues. Germline V gene sequence: CDR1 SGHAT, CDR2 FQNNGV. V lost 1 base and J 3 bases, leaving 9 bases between the germline ends. CDR3 sequence: CASSLVATDTEAFF. The CDR3 coding sequence is TGTGCCAGCAGCTTAGTGGCCACGGACACTGAAGCTTTCTTT.

The chain is built from TRBV6-5 and TRBJ2-7, with a weak D call TRBD2 (5 bases). V was pared by 6 bases and J by 3 bases, with 18 bases between. Germline V gene lookup returns CDR1 MNHEY and CDR2 SVGAGI. The CDR3 is made up of 15 amino acids. CDR3 protein: CASSSPGGSYYEQYF. DNA for the CDR3: TGTGCCAGCAGCTCCCCCGGAGGCAGTTACTACGAGCAGTACTTC.

The chain is built from TRBV5-1 and TRBJ2-2, with 7 bases matching TRBD2. Looked up from germline, CDR1 is SGHRS and CDR2 is YFSETQ. The junction had 2 bases not matched to a gene; V was cut back by 5 bases and J by 1 base. The CDR3 totals 14 residues. The CDR3: CASRSGVNTGELFF. DNA of the CDR3: TGCGCCAGCAGGAGCGGGGTGAACACCGGGGAGCTGTTTTTT. Drawing the rest from reference TRBV5-1 and TRBJ2-2, the complete variable domain is KAGVTQTPRYLIKTRGQQVTLSCSPISGHRSVSWYQQTPGQGLQFLFEYFSETQRNKGNFPGRFSGRQFSNSRSEMNVSTLELGDSALYLCASRSGVNTGELFFGEGSRLTVL.

A note on this clone: A junction boundary mismatches the germline segment, possibly from a read error. V and J are TRBV28 and TRBJ2-6, with a possible D match to TRBD1 (5 bases). Germline V gene sequence: CDR1 MDHEN, CDR2 SYDVKM. The CDR3 loop spans 15 amino acids. CDR3 amino acids: CAGSSQASGANVLTF. The CDR3 DNA is TGTGCCGGCAGTTCACAGGCCTCTGGGGCCAACGTCCTGACTTTC. Looking up the rest from reference TRBV28 and TRBJ2-6 gives the full variable domain: DVKVTQSSRYLVKRTGEKVFLECVQDMDHENMFWYRQDPGLGLRLIYFSYDVKMKEKGDIPEGYSVSREKKERFSLILESASTNQTSMYLCAGSSQASGANVLTFGAGSRLTVL.

This chain links TRBV12-5 with TRBJ1-2, with 9 bases that match TRBD1. V shed 6 bases, J shed 5 bases, and the junction held 7 bases outside the gene matches. Looked up from germline, CDR1 is LGHNT and CDR2 is FRNRAP. The CDR3 runs to 14 residues. The CDR3 loop reads CASGPTGGLYGYTF. The CDR3 DNA reads as TGTGCTAGTGGGCCTACAGGGGGCCTTTATGGCTACACCTTC.

This chain connects TRBV15 to TRBJ2-7; 7 bases agree with TRBD2. Germline CDR1 is LNHNV and CDR2 is YYDKDF (reference sequence). The V gene end was trimmed by 2 bases and the J gene end by 3 bases; junction bases not matched to a gene: 4. This CDR3 comprises 14 residues. CDR3 amino acids: CATSRPRGDYEQYF. In DNA form, the CDR3 reads TGTGCCACCAGCAGACCCCGGGGGGACTACGAGCAGTACTTC.

V is TRBV28 and J is TRBJ2-1; possible D gene TRBD2, 6 bases. CDR1 and CDR2 (germline): MDHEN, SYDVKM. The CDR3 runs 15 residues. V lost 6 bases, J lost 2 bases, and 14 bases lay in between. In nucleotides, the CDR3 is TGTGCCAGCAGCCTTTGGGGGGAGGCCTACAATGAGCAGTTCTTC. Protein product: CASSLWGEAYNEQFF.

The chain carries TRBV5-1 and TRBJ2-5; D is undetermined. This CDR3 region has 10 residues. The V and J ends lost 7 bases and 4 bases respectively, with 5 bases between them. Germline V CDR1 and CDR2: SGHRS, YFSETQ. The CDR3 sequence: CASSGETQYF. CDR3 coding DNA: TGCGCCAGCTCCGGAGAGACCCAGTACTTC.

This chain links TRBV7-8 with TRBJ1-3; D might be TRBD1 (6 bases). The V end lost 2 bases, the J end lost 0 bases, and 8 bases lay between the germline ends. CDR1 SGHVS and CDR2 FQNEAQ come from the germline V gene. This CDR3 contains 15 residues. The CDR3 loop reads CASSLRTASGNTIYF. In nucleotides, the CDR3 is TGTGCCAGCAGCTTAAGGACAGCCTCTGGAAACACCATATATTTT.

The chain uses TRBV5-6 and TRBJ1-4, with D uncertain. V lost 0 bases, J lost 5 bases, and 11 bases lay in between. CDR3 length equals 15 residues. Germline CDR1 reads SGHDT; CDR2 reads YYEEEE. CDR3 coding DNA: TGTGCCAGCAGCTTGGTGGCGGGTGGAAATGAAAAACTGTTTTTT. Translating gives CASSLVAGGNEKLFF.

This chain connects TRBV7-8 to TRBJ2-2, with 8 nucleotides matching TRBD2. This CDR3 is built from 16 residues. Germline loops: CDR1 SGHVS, CDR2 FQNEAQ. V was pared by 5 bases and J by 1 base, with 6 bases of the junction left unmatched. This CDR3 reads CASSPRTSRNTGELFF. CDR3 sequence (DNA): TGTGCCAGCAGCCCGAGGACTAGCCGGAACACCGGGGAGCTGTTTTTT. Variable domain in full (rest from reference TRBV7-8 and TRBJ2-2): GAGVSQSPRYKVAKRGQDVALRCDPISGHVSLFWYQQALGQGPEFLTYFQNEAQLDKSGLPSDRFFAERPEGSVSTLKIQRTQQEDSAVYLCASSPRTSRNTGELFFGEGSRLTVL.

V gene TRBV11-3 combines with J gene TRBJ2-3, with 13 bases identical to TRBD2. This CDR3 contains 16 residues. Germline trimming cut 5 bases from V and 0 bases from J; bases unmatched to any gene: 2. Germline CDR1 SGHNT, CDR2 YENEEA. The CDR3 bases are TGTGCCAGCAGCCTGGGACTAGCGGGGAGCACAGATACGCAGTATTTT. The encoded protein is CASSLGLAGSTDTQYF.

This clone was recorded once. The V and J genes are TRBV4-2 and TRBJ1-6, with TRBD1 matching 8 bases. The CDR3 spans 16 residues. Trimming took 0 bases from V and 8 from J; bases not matched to a gene: 6. CDR1 LGHNA and CDR2 YNFKEQ come from the germline V gene. CDR3 bases: TGTGCCAGCAGCCAAGATGGCAGGGGGCAGGATTCACCCCTCCACTTT. Encoded protein: CASSQDGRGQDSPLHF.

Points on this clone: Other DNA variants within this sample encode the same CDR3. The chain is built from TRBV7-2 and TRBJ2-7, with D possibly being TRBD1 (6 bases). The germline V gene encodes CDR1 SGHTA and CDR2 FQGNSA. CDR3 length equals 14 residues. V was pared by 5 bases and J by 3 bases, with 14 bases between. The CDR3 nucleotides read TGTGCCAGCAGCCTATCAGGGGACGGCTACGAGCAGTACTTC. Encoded protein: CASSLSGDGYEQYF. Drawing the rest from reference TRBV7-2 and TRBJ2-7, the complete variable domain is GAGVSQSPSNKVTEKGKDVELRCDPISGHTALYWYRQSLGQGLEFLIYFQGNSAPDKSGLPSDRFSAERTGGSVSTLTIQRTQQEDSAVYLCASSLSGDGYEQYFGPGTRLTVT.

This clone came up once. This chain uses TRBV28 with TRBJ2-5; 8 positions agree with TRBD2. Germline assignment: CDR1 MDHEN and CDR2 SYDVKM. Trimming removed 5 bases from V and 6 bases from J; junction bases left unmatched: 11. This CDR3 is built from 15 residues. CDR3 sequence: CASSLTTSAGQTQYF. CDR3 sequence (DNA): TGTGCCAGCAGTCTAACGACTAGCGCGGGGCAGACCCAGTACTTC. The complete variable domain, with remaining parts taken from reference TRBV28 and TRBJ2-5, reads DVKVTQSSRYLVKRTGEKVFLECVQDMDHENMFWYRQDPGLGLRLIYFSYDVKMKEKGDIPEGYSVSREKKERFSLILESASTNQTSMYLCASSLTTSAGQTQYFGPGTRLLVL.

As to this clone: Germline is not matched at one junction end, which may reflect a read error. The chain is built from TRBV19 and TRBJ1-2; perhaps TRBD1 as D (5 bases). The CDR3 runs to 14 residues. Germline values: CDR1 LNHDA, CDR2 SQIVND (reference sequence). CDR3 sequence reads: CASSIFPGHYGYTF. In DNA, the CDR3 is TGTGCCAGTAGTATATTTCCAGGGCACTACGGCTACACCTTC. The variable domain in full, completed from reference TRBV19 and TRBJ1-2, reads DGGITQSPKYLFRKEGQNVTLSCEQNLNHDAMYWYRQDPGQGLRLIYYSQIVNDFQKGDIAEGYSVSREKKESFPLTVTSAQKNPTAFYLCASSIFPGHYGYTFGSGTRLTVV.

V gene TRBV11-2 combines with J gene TRBJ2-7; D is unresolved. The CDR3 sequence is 13 residues long. With 7 bases removed from V and 3 bases from J, the gap between germline ends came to 13 bases. Germline V lookup: CDR1 SGHAT, CDR2 FQNNGV. CDR3 residues: CASTQRSDYEQYF. The CDR3 nucleotides read TGTGCCAGCACCCAGCGCTCCGACTACGAGCAGTACTTC.

This sequence joins TRBV25-1 and TRBJ2-4; weak D call: TRBD1 (6 bases). CDR1 is MGHDK, CDR2 SYGVNS, per germline. This CDR3 has 14 residues. Trimming took off 1 base at V and 6 bases at J, with 10 bases between the two ends. CDR3 protein: CASSEFRGGNIQYF. The CDR3, as DNA: TGTGCCAGCAGTGAATTTCGAGGGGGAAACATTCAGTACTTC.

The chain combines TRBV25-1 with TRBJ2-2, with D hard to call. This CDR3 spans 12 amino acids. V was pared by 4 bases and J by 4 bases, with 4 bases between. CDR1 and CDR2 (germline): MGHDK, SYGVNS. The CDR3 reads CASSGGTGELFF. Written as DNA, the CDR3 is TGTGCCAGCAGTGGGGGCACCGGGGAGCTGTTTTTT.

This clone has just one count. The CDR3 sequence is CASSLKGNAEAFF. CDR3 nucleotides: TGCGCCAGCAGCTTGAAGGGGAATGCTGAAGCTTTCTTT. The chain uses TRBV5-1 and TRBJ1-1, with TRBD1 as a possible D gene (5 bases). V dropped 1 base and J dropped 6 bases, with 10 bases sitting between them. The CDR3 runs 13 residues. Germline V gene sequence: CDR1 SGHRS, CDR2 YFSETQ.

This chain joins TRBV6-1 and TRBJ1-5, with 8 bases aligning to TRBD1. The CDR3 runs to 15 residues. Germline-derived CDR1 and CDR2 are MNHNS and SASEGT. Trimming removed 3 bases from V and 5 bases from J; junction bases left unmatched: 6. The CDR3: CASSEAGGGDQPQHF. The CDR3 DNA reads as TGTGCCAGCAGTGAGGCAGGGGGCGGAGATCAGCCCCAGCATTTT.

The chain links TRBV18 to TRBJ1-4; D uncertain. From germline, CDR1 is KGHSH and CDR2 LQKENI. V was trimmed by 3 bases and J by 3 bases, leaving 8 bases between them. The CDR3 sequence is 14 residues long. In nucleotides, the CDR3 is TGTGCCAGCTCACCCCCAGAATCTAATGAAAAACTGTTTTTT. As protein: CASSPPESNEKLFF. The variable domain in full, completed from reference TRBV18 and TRBJ1-4, reads NAGVMQNPRHLVRRRGQEARLRCSPMKGHSHVYWYRQLPEEGLKFMVYLQKENIIDESGMPKERFSAEFPKEGPSILRIQQVVRGDSAAYFCASSPPESNEKLFFGSGTQLSVL.